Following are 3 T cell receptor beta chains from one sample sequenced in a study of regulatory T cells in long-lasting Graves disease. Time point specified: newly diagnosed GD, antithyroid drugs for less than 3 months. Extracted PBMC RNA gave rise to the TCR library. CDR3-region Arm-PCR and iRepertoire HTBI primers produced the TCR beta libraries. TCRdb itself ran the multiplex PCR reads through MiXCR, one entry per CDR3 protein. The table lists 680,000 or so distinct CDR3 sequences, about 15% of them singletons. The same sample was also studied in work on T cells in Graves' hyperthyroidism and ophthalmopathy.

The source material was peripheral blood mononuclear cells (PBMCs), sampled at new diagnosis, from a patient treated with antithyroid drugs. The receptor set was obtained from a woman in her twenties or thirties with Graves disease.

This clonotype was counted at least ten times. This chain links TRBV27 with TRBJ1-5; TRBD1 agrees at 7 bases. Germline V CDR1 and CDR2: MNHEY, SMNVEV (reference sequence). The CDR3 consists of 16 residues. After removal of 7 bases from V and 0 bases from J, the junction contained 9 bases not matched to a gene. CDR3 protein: CASTETGADSNQPQHF. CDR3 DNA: TGTGCCAGCACCGAAACAGGGGCCGATAGCAATCAGCCCCAGCATTTT.

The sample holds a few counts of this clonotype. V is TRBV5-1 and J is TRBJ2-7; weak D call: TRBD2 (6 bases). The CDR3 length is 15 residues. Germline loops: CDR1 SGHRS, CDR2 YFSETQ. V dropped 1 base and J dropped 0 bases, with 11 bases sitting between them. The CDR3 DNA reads TGCGCCAGCAGCTTGACGTCTAGCGTCTCCTACGAGCAGTACTTC. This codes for CASSLTSSVSYEQYF.

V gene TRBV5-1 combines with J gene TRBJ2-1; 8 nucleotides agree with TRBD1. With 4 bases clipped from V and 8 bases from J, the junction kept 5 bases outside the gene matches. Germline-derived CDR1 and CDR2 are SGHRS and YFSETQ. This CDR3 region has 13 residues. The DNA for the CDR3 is TGCGCCAGCAGCGCCGGACAGGGCTATGAGCAGTTCTTC. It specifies CASSAGQGYEQFF.